Listed below are T cell receptor beta chains from one sample, sequenced in a study of blood T cell repertoires in COVID-19. The table came from immunoSEQ multiplex PCR; TCRdb's copy has only in-frame clones and leaves some out. The table has about 240,000 clones, approximately 85% seen once. Sequencing was performed on peripheral blood. Every receptor here comes from a woman aged 55-69 years with active or convalescent COVID-19. The CDR3 runs from the conserved cysteine through the conserved F or W. D genes are given only for firm matches. Expanded clones are given a class, and other clones once, few, many or no size at all.

clone size: -
V gene: TRBV4-3
J gene: TRBJ2-2
D gene: -
CDR3 protein: CASRGLAGELFF
CDR3 DNA: TGCGCCAGCAGAGGACTGGCGGGGGAGCTGTTTTTT

clone size: -
V gene: TRBV5-1
J gene: TRBJ2-3
D gene: TRBD2
CDR3 protein: CASSLGLAGGRTDTQYF
CDR3 DNA: TGCGCCAGCAGCCTCGGACTAGCGGGGGGGCGCACAGATACGCAGTATTTT

clone size: -
V gene: TRBV5-1
J gene: TRBJ2-3
D gene: TRBD1
CDR3 protein: CASRTGVGTDTQYF
CDR3 DNA: TGCGCCAGCAGAACAGGGGTGGGCACAGATACGCAGTATTTT

clone size: -
V gene: TRBV5-1
J gene: TRBJ2-7
D gene: TRBD1
CDR3 protein: CASSLGQGSYEQYF
CDR3 DNA: TGCGCCAGCAGCCTCGGACAGGGCTCCTACGAGCAGTACTTC

clone size: -
V gene: TRBV29-1
J gene: TRBJ2-7
D gene: -
CDR3 protein: CSVDFRKEGPNEQYF
CDR3 DNA: TGCAGCGTTGATTTCCGGAAGGAGGGCCCTAACGAGCAGTACTTC

clone size: -
V gene: TRBV19
J gene: TRBJ2-5
D gene: TRBD1
CDR3 protein: CASNKGAVQETQYF
CDR3 DNA: TGTGCCAGTAACAAGGGGGCCGTCCAAGAGACCCAGTACTTC

clone size: few
V gene: TRBV2
J gene: TRBJ2-3
D gene: TRBD1
CDR3 protein: CASRKGTGGTDTQYF
CDR3 DNA: TGTGCCAGCAGAAAGGGGACAGGGGGCACAGATACGCAGTATTTT

clone size: -
V gene: TRBV10-1
J gene: TRBJ1-3
D gene: -
CDR3 protein: CARAGFWWGNTIYF
CDR3 DNA: TGCGCCAGAGCAGGGTTTTGGTGGGGAAACACCATATATTTT

clone size: -
V gene: TRBV5-6
J gene: TRBJ1-1
D gene: -
CDR3 protein: CASSLPTTAMNTEAFF
CDR3 DNA: TGTGCCAGCAGCTTGCCGACGACAGCTATGAACACTGAAGCTTTCTTT

clone size: -
V gene: TRBV18
J gene: TRBJ2-2
D gene: TRBD2
CDR3 protein: CASSPLAGADGELFF
CDR3 DNA: TGTGCCAGCTCACCCCTAGCGGGGGCTGACGGGGAGCTGTTTTTT

clone size: -
V gene: TRBV5-1
J gene: TRBJ2-3
D gene: TRBD1
CDR3 protein: CASSPRQGFVSTDTQYF
CDR3 DNA: TGCGCCAGCAGCCCTAGACAGGGATTCGTCAGCACAGATACGCAGTATTTT

clone size: -
V gene: TRBV7-2
J gene: TRBJ1-6
D gene: TRBD1
CDR3 protein: CASSRRTGNNSPLHF
CDR3 DNA: TGTGCCAGCAGCAGACGGACAGGCAATAATTCACCCCTCCACTTT

clone size: -
V gene: TRBV10-3
J gene: TRBJ1-2
D gene: TRBD1
CDR3 protein: CAISPDRAFYGYTF
CDR3 DNA: TGTGCCATCAGTCCCGACAGGGCCTTCTATGGCTACACCTTC

clone size: -
V gene: TRBV18
J gene: TRBJ1-2
D gene: -
CDR3 protein: CASSPIGETYGYTF
CDR3 DNA: TGTGCCAGCTCACCAATTGGGGAGACCTATGGCTACACCTTC

clone size: -
V gene: TRBV5-1
J gene: TRBJ1-2
D gene: TRBD1
CDR3 protein: CASSLGDSNVYGYTF
CDR3 DNA: TGCGCCAGCAGCTTGGGGGACAGCAATGTCTATGGCTACACCTTC

clone size: -
V gene: TRBV7-9
J gene: TRBJ1-4
D gene: TRBD1
CDR3 protein: CASSFWTGVETNEKLFF
CDR3 DNA: TGTGCCAGCAGCTTCTGGACAGGGGTTGAAACTAATGAAAAACTGTTTTTT

clone size: few
V gene: TRBV27
J gene: TRBJ1-1
D gene: TRBD1
CDR3 protein: CASSIRQGGNTEAFF
CDR3 DNA: TGTGCCAGCAGTATCCGACAGGGGGGGAACACTGAAGCTTTCTTT

clone size: -
V gene: TRBV4-1
J gene: TRBJ2-7
D gene: TRBD2
CDR3 protein: CASSPFAGGYEQYF
CDR3 DNA: TGCGCCAGCAGCCCATTCGCGGGGGGCTACGAGCAGTACTTC

clone size: -
V gene: TRBV5-8
J gene: TRBJ2-5
D gene: TRBD2
CDR3 protein: CASSLELLAGDQETQYF
CDR3 DNA: TGTGCCAGCAGCTTGGAACTACTAGCGGGGGACCAAGAGACCCAGTACTTC

clone size: -
V gene: TRBV2
J gene: TRBJ2-3
D gene: TRBD2
CDR3 protein: CATSDPGLAHYTDTQYF
CDR3 DNA: TGTGCCACCTCCGATCCGGGACTAGCGCACTACACAGATACGCAGTATTTT

clone size: once
V gene: TRBV30
J gene: TRBJ2-5
D gene: TRBD2
CDR3 protein: CAWSREGKTQYF
CDR3 DNA: TGTGCCTGGAGCCGGGAGGGGAAGACCCAGTACTTC

clone size: -
V gene: TRBV7-9
J gene: TRBJ2-1
D gene: -
CDR3 protein: CASSRNNDEQFF
CDR3 DNA: TGTGCCAGCAGCCGAAACAACGATGAGCAGTTCTTC

clone size: once
V gene: TRBV6-5
J gene: TRBJ1-4
D gene: TRBD1
CDR3 protein: CATRQGFNEKLFF
CDR3 DNA: TGTGCCACCCGACAGGGTTTTAATGAAAAACTGTTTTTT

clone size: -
V gene: TRBV5-1
J gene: TRBJ2-3
D gene: -
CDR3 protein: CASSLDMSSTDTQYF
CDR3 DNA: TGCGCCAGCAGCTTGGACATGTCTAGCACAGATACGCAGTATTTT

clone size: -
V gene: TRBV6-5
J gene: TRBJ1-2
D gene: TRBD1
CDR3 protein: CASGTGGYYGYTF
CDR3 DNA: TGTGCCAGCGGGACAGGGGGCTACTATGGCTACACCTTC

clone size: -
V gene: TRBV10-2
J gene: TRBJ2-2
D gene: -
CDR3 protein: CASSFQNTGELFF
CDR3 DNA: TGCGCCAGCAGTTTCCAGAACACCGGGGAGCTGTTTTTT

clone size: -
V gene: TRBV11-2
J gene: TRBJ2-5
D gene: -
CDR3 protein: CASSALGGQETQYF
CDR3 DNA: TGTGCCAGCTCAGCTCTGGGGGGACAAGAGACCCAGTACTTC

clone size: -
V gene: TRBV6-5
J gene: TRBJ1-2
D gene: -
CDR3 protein: CASRSTGPLNYGYTF
CDR3 DNA: TGTGCCAGCCGGTCGACAGGACCCTTAAACTATGGCTACACCTTC

clone size: -
V gene: TRBV7-2
J gene: TRBJ2-5
D gene: TRBD2
CDR3 protein: CASSLAGGQETQYF
CDR3 DNA: TGTGCCAGCAGCTTAGCGGGGGGGCAAGAGACCCAGTACTTC

clone size: -
V gene: TRBV4-2
J gene: TRBJ1-5
D gene: TRBD1
CDR3 protein: CASSQDQGGNQPQHF
CDR3 DNA: TGTGCCAGCAGCCAAGATCAGGGGGGCAATCAGCCCCAGCATTTT

clone size: many
V gene: TRBV10-3
J gene: TRBJ1-6
D gene: TRBD1
CDR3 protein: CAISVGQGNIGSSPLHF
CDR3 DNA: TGTGCCATCAGTGTGGGACAGGGGAATATCGGGAGTTCACCCCTCCACTTT

clone size: -
V gene: TRBV30
J gene: TRBJ1-4
D gene: -
CDR3 protein: CAWARVGQLGEKLFF
CDR3 DNA: TGTGCCTGGGCCCGAGTGGGCCAGTTAGGTGAAAAACTGTTTTTT

clone size: -
V gene: TRBV7-9
J gene: TRBJ2-3
D gene: -
CDR3 protein: CASSTTSLGPSSTDTQYF
CDR3 DNA: TGTGCCAGCAGCACAACATCACTGGGCCCCTCTAGCACAGATACGCAGTATTTT

clone size: once
V gene: TRBV3-1/TRBV3-2
J gene: TRBJ2-6
D gene: TRBD1
CDR3 protein: CASSQERLRGRGPSGANVLTF
CDR3 DNA: TGTGCCAGCAGCCAAGAGAGGTTGCGGGGCAGGGGGCCTTCTGGGGCCAACGTCCTGACTTTC

clone size: -
V gene: TRBV6-6
J gene: TRBJ1-3
D gene: -
CDR3 protein: CASSYHRDSGNTIYF
CDR3 DNA: TGTGCCAGCAGTTACCATCGGGACTCTGGAAACACCATATATTTT

clone size: few
V gene: TRBV2
J gene: TRBJ1-5
D gene: TRBD1
CDR3 protein: CASSNPGQVNSGNQPQHF
CDR3 DNA: TGTGCCAGCAGTAACCCGGGACAGGTAAATTCTGGCAATCAGCCCCAGCATTTT

clone size: -
V gene: TRBV30
J gene: TRBJ2-5
D gene: -
CDR3 protein: CAWSKGSTEQTQYF
CDR3 DNA: TGTGCCTGGAGTAAGGGGTCGACTGAGCAGACCCAGTACTTC

clone size: -
V gene: TRBV19
J gene: TRBJ1-5
D gene: -
CDR3 protein: CASSIRGSNQPQHF
CDR3 DNA: TGTGCCAGTAGTATCCGGGGGAGCAATCAGCCCCAGCATTTT

clone size: once
V gene: TRBV15
J gene: TRBJ1-2
D gene: -
CDR3 protein: CATSRDRGGYTF
CDR3 DNA: TGTGCCACCAGCAGAGATAGAGGGGGCTACACCTTC

clone size: once
V gene: TRBV6-6
J gene: TRBJ2-7
D gene: -
CDR3 protein: CASSYARQSSYEQYF
CDR3 DNA: TGTGCCAGCAGTTACGCCCGACAGAGCTCCTACGAGCAGTACTTC

clone size: -
V gene: TRBV27
J gene: TRBJ1-1
D gene: -
CDR3 protein: CASRGGPLGTEAFF
CDR3 DNA: TGTGCCAGCAGAGGAGGCCCCTTAGGAACTGAAGCTTTCTTT